The 27 T cell receptor beta chains in this list originate from one sample, sequenced in a study of blood T cell repertoires in COVID-19. The repertoire was sequenced with immunoSEQ multiplex PCR; TCRdb's copy has only in-frame clones and lacks some. The sample includes about 280,000 clones, approximately 90% of them seen just once. The sample consisted of PBMCs or T cells enriched from blood (not recorded which). These receptors came from a man aged 40-50 years who had been exposed to COVID-19.

The chain links TRBV4-3 to TRBJ2-1; the match to TRBD2 covers 7 bases. V dropped 5 bases and J dropped 7; count of bases not matched to a gene: 11. This CDR3 spans 15 amino acids. Germline values: CDR1 LGHNA, CDR2 YSLEER. For the CDR3, the DNA is TGCGCCAGCAGCGAAGGTCGAGGGACTACGAATGAGCAGTTCTTC. This translates into CASSEGRGTTNEQFF.

The V call is TRBV28, the J call TRBJ2-7, with TRBD2 as a possible D gene (6 bases). Germline V CDR1 and CDR2: MDHEN, SYDVKM. The CDR3 runs 13 residues. V gave up 7 bases and J gave up 2 bases, with 12 bases separating them. The CDR3 DNA sequence: TGTGCCAGCACGGATAGCGGAACCTACGAGCAGTACTTC. Encoded protein: CASTDSGTYEQYF.

Here the CDR3 DNA reads TGTGCCAGCAGCCTACAGGGGGCCCTTACTGAAGCTTTCTTT. It is translated as CASSLQGALTEAFF. The rearrangement uses TRBV2 and TRBJ1-1, with 9 bases aligning to TRBD1. CDR1 is SNHLY and CDR2 is FYNNEI in the germline V gene. The length of the CDR3 is 14 residues. After removal of 6 bases from V and 5 bases from J, the junction contained 7 bases not matched to a gene.

This chain joins TRBV18 and TRBJ2-5; the match to TRBD1 covers 9 bases. CDR1 is KGHSH and CDR2 is LQKENI in the germline V gene. After removal of 3 bases from V and 4 bases from J, the junction contained 9 bases not matched to a gene. The CDR3 is 16 amino acids. The CDR3 DNA reads TGTGCCAGCTCACCTATGGGACAGGGCCCAAGAGAGACCCAGTACTTC. This gives the protein CASSPMGQGPRETQYF.

As DNA, the CDR3 is TGTGCCAGCAGCAAAGGCGGGAAGGGTCCGTCCTACGAGCAGTACTTC. Amino acids: CASSKGGKGPSYEQYF. V is TRBV21-1 and J is TRBJ2-7; the D call in the table, TRBD2, was not verified against the DNA. TRBV21-1 is shown as a pseudogene. This CDR3 is built from 16 residues.

The count of this clone is one. The rearrangement links TRBV18 to TRBJ2-2, with 7 bases matching TRBD1. V was pared by 3 bases and J by 3 bases, with 7 bases of the junction left unmatched. Germline lookup yields CDR1 KGHSH and CDR2 LQKENI. The CDR3 has 16 residues. The CDR3 nucleotides read TGTGCCAGCTCACCTCCACCCGGGACAGACACCGGGGAGCTGTTTTTT. It yields the protein CASSPPPGTDTGELFF.

The genes are TRBV7-9 and TRBJ1-4, with D possibly matching TRBD1 (6 bases). V lost 0 bases, J lost 8 bases, and 10 bases lay in between. Germline V lookup: CDR1 SEHNR, CDR2 FQNEAQ (reference sequence). The CDR3 consists of 14 residues. The CDR3: CASSLAIRGEKLFF. The CDR3 region has the DNA TGTGCCAGCAGCTTAGCTATCAGGGGCGAAAAACTGTTTTTT.

The chain joins TRBV5-4 to TRBJ2-7; TRBD2 matches 10 bases. V was pared by 1 base and J by 2 bases, with 3 bases of the junction left unmatched. Germline CDR1 is SGHNT and CDR2 is YYREEE (reference sequence). The CDR3 runs to 15 residues. The CDR3 DNA reads TGTGCCAGCAGCTTGACTAGCGGGGAAACCTACGAGCAGTACTTC. It is translated as CASSLTSGETYEQYF.

This rearrangement joins TRBV29-1 to TRBJ2-6, with 9 bases lining up with TRBD1. The trim removed 8 bases at V and 0 bases at J, leaving 17 bases unmatched. Per germline, CDR1 SQVTM and CDR2 ANQGSEA. The CDR3 length is 19 residues. CDR3 loop: CSPNSGTGIRNSGANVLTF. CDR3 coding DNA: TGCAGCCCCAATTCCGGGACAGGGATCAGGAACTCTGGGGCCAACGTCCTGACTTTC. Full variable domain (outside the CDR3, taken from reference TRBV29-1 and TRBJ2-6): SAVISQKPSRDICQRGTSLTIQCQVDSQVTMMFWYRQQPGQSLTLIATANQGSEATYESGFVIDKFPISRPNLTFSTLTVSNMSPEDSSIYLCSPNSGTGIRNSGANVLTFGAGSRLTVL.

The J gene is TRBJ2-2, the V gene TRBV6-1, with 7 bases identical to TRBD2. J was trimmed by 9 bases and V by 0 bases; bases with no gene match: 4. From germline, CDR1 is MNHNS and CDR2 SASEGT. The CDR3 is 14 residues long. CDR3 in DNA: TGTGCCAGCAGTGAAGCGCAGCGGGATTGGGAGCTGTTTTTT. This sequence encodes CASSEAQRDWELFF.

This clone was seen a single time. The genes are TRBV11-2 and TRBJ2-5; no reliable D call. V gave up 2 bases and J gave up 2 bases, with 12 bases separating them. The CDR3 loop spans 15 amino acids. From germline, CDR1 is SGHAT and CDR2 FQNNGV. CDR3: CASSLRVAAQETQYF. CDR3 nucleotides: TGTGCCAGCAGCTTACGTGTGGCAGCGCAAGAGACCCAGTACTTC.

The V gene is TRBV27, the J gene TRBJ2-1, with 8 bases identical to TRBD2. CDR3 length: 13 residues. Germline-derived CDR1 and CDR2 are MNHEY and SMNVEV (reference sequence). Losses at the gene ends were 2 bases for V and 8 bases for J; bases not matched to a gene: 2. CDR3 bases: TGTGCCAGCAGTTTAACGGGAGGGCATGAGCAGTTCTTC. As protein: CASSLTGGHEQFF.

J is TRBJ2-7 and V is TRBV19, with 7 bases aligning to TRBD1. Germline loops: CDR1 LNHDA, CDR2 SQIVND (reference sequence). V dropped 2 bases and J dropped 2; count of bases not matched to a gene: 3. The CDR3 is 14 residues long. In DNA form, the CDR3 reads TGTGCCAGTAGTATACAACAGGGGCCCTACGAGCAGTACTTC. This gives the protein CASSIQQGPYEQYF.

This clone was seen once. V is TRBV5-4 and J is TRBJ1-6; D perhaps matches TRBD1 (5 bases). Trimming stripped 10 bases from V and 5 bases from J, with 19 bases between. Germline lookup yields CDR1 SGHNT and CDR2 YYREEE (reference sequence). CDR3 length equals 15 residues. CDR3 region: CAGRGREGDNSPLHF. The CDR3 DNA reads as TGTGCCGGACGGGGGAGGGAGGGAGATAATTCACCCCTCCACTTT.

This chain links TRBV19 with TRBJ2-1, with D hard to call. Germline lookup yields CDR1 LNHDA and CDR2 SQIVND (reference sequence). The V and J ends lost 7 bases and 0 bases respectively, with 16 bases between them. The CDR3 consists of 16 residues. This CDR3 is CASKNLRDFSYNEQFF. CDR3 bases: TGTGCCAGTAAAAACCTAAGAGATTTCTCCTACAATGAGCAGTTCTTC.

The chain has TRBV7-6 and TRBJ2-7; 7 bases agree with TRBD2. Germline-derived CDR1 and CDR2 are SGHVS and FNYEAQ. The ends lost 2 bases at V and 2 bases at J; junction bases unmatched: 6. This CDR3 contains 15 residues. CDR3 residues: CASSLRLATAYEQYF. For the CDR3, the DNA is TGTGCCAGCAGCTTACGACTAGCAACCGCCTACGAGCAGTACTTC.

V is TRBV9 and J is TRBJ2-2; tentatively, D is TRBD1 (7 bases). Between the trimmed V and J ends, which lost 1 base and 1 base, there was a span of 14 bases. Germline V lookup: CDR1 SGDLS, CDR2 YYNGEE. The CDR3 covers 17 residues. CDR3 in amino acids: CASSVLSGGMNTGELFF. Here the CDR3 DNA reads TGTGCCAGCAGCGTACTGTCAGGGGGGATGAACACCGGGGAGCTGTTTTTT.

The V call is TRBV19, the J call TRBJ1-1; TRBD1 agrees at 8 bases. Germline loops: CDR1 LNHDA, CDR2 SQIVND (reference sequence). The CDR3 covers 15 residues. V shed 5 bases, J shed 4 bases, and the junction held 9 bases outside the gene matches. Here the CDR3 DNA reads TGTGCCAGTAGTGGACAGGGCCGGGCAGGCACTGAAGCTTTCTTT. This codes for CASSGQGRAGTEAFF.

The rearrangement uses TRBV28 and TRBJ1-1, with TRBD1 matching 7 bases. Looked up from germline, CDR1 is MDHEN and CDR2 is SYDVKM. The length of the CDR3 is 15 residues. With V trimmed by 5 bases and J by 0 bases, 6 bases remained unmatched. The CDR3 DNA is TGTGCCAGCAGTAGCTGGGACAGCATGAACACTGAAGCTTTCTTT. This gives the protein CASSSWDSMNTEAFF.

The gene calls are TRBV4-1 and TRBJ2-1; a weak D match, TRBD1 (6 bases). In germline, CDR1 is MGHRA, CDR2 YSYEKL. The CDR3 is made up of 17 amino acids. V lost 4 bases, J lost 0 bases, and 16 bases lay in between. Written as DNA, the CDR3 is TGCGCCAGCAGCCTTAAGACAGGCCTAAACTCCTACAATGAGCAGTTCTTC. It yields the protein CASSLKTGLNSYNEQFF.

The chain couples TRBV10-3 to TRBJ2-2; 7 bases match TRBD1. V trimming: 4 bases; J trimming: 7 bases; junction bases outside the gene matches: 0. CDR1 and CDR2 (germline): ENHRY, SYGVKD. This CDR3 has 12 residues. CDR3 sequence: CAISAGGGELFF. The CDR3 nucleotides are TGTGCCATCAGTGCAGGGGGCGGGGAGCTGTTTTTT.

This chain joins TRBV27 and TRBJ1-1, with 8 bases matching TRBD1. Germline V gene data show CDR1 as MNHEY and CDR2 as SMNVEV (reference sequence). The junction had 3 bases not matched to a gene; V was cut back by 5 bases and J by 1 base. CDR3 length equals 14 residues. The CDR3 DNA follows: TGTGCCAGCAGTATCGACAGGGGGAACACTGAAGCTTTCTTT. As protein: CASSIDRGNTEAFF.

The chain is built from TRBV19 and TRBJ2-7, with 9 bases matching TRBD1. Germline lookup yields CDR1 LNHDA and CDR2 SQIVND (reference sequence). The CDR3 covers 14 residues. V lost 4 bases, J lost 4 bases, and 5 bases stayed unmatched. CDR3 region: CASSRDRVDYEQYF. The DNA for the CDR3 is TGTGCCAGTAGTAGGGACAGGGTGGATTACGAGCAGTACTTC.

The rearrangement joins TRBV19 to TRBJ1-2; a possible D gene is TRBD1 (5 bases). V was pared by 4 bases and J by 5 bases, with 8 bases between. CDR1 is LNHDA and CDR2 is SQIVND in the germline V gene (reference sequence). This CDR3 spans 12 amino acids. CDR3 sequence (DNA): TGTGCCAGTAGTAGCGACAGATATGGCTACACCTTC. It translates to CASSSDRYGYTF. Based on the CDR3 plus reference TRBV19 and TRBJ1-2, the full variable domain is DGGITQSPKYLFRKEGQNVTLSCEQNLNHDAMYWYRQDPGQGLRLIYYSQIVNDFQKGDIAEGYSVSREKKESFPLTVTSAQKNPTAFYLCASSSDRYGYTFGSGTRLTVV.

This chain links TRBV27 with TRBJ2-1; 9 positions agree with TRBD1. The ends lost 0 bases at V and 0 bases at J; junction bases unmatched: 6. Per the germline V gene, CDR1 is MNHEY and CDR2 is SMNVEV (reference sequence). CDR3 length equals 18 residues. This CDR3 reads CASSLSRQGDSSYNEQFF. CDR3 in DNA: TGTGCCAGCAGTTTATCGCGACAGGGGGACAGCTCCTACAATGAGCAGTTCTTC.

The rearrangement joins TRBV28 to TRBJ1-2; D gene unclear. With 5 bases removed from V and 0 bases from J, the gap between germline ends came to 22 bases. The CDR3 spans 18 residues. CDR1 is MDHEN, CDR2 SYDVKM, per germline. The CDR3 nucleotides are TGTGCCAGCAGTCCCTCGAGCCTAGGGAGCTTAGCTAACTATGGCTACACCTTC. As protein: CASSPSSLGSLANYGYTF.

The chain uses TRBV3-1 (or the pseudogene TRBV3-2) and TRBJ1-4, with TRBD1 matching 8 bases. Trimming removed 0 bases from V and 7 bases from J; junction bases left unmatched: 7. CDR1 is LGHDT and CDR2 is YNNKEL in the germline V gene (reference sequence). This CDR3 region has 16 residues. CDR3 amino acids: CASSQDPGGAGEKLFF. CDR3 coding DNA: TGTGCCAGCAGCCAAGACCCAGGGGGCGCGGGTGAAAAACTGTTTTTT.